This T cell receptor (beta chain) was profiled in a study of CD8 T cells in ankylosing spondylitis. This clonotype was observed many times. Its antigen is undetermined. Overall study results and limits: Disease-linked clones reportedly concentrated significantly in matched ankylosing spondylitis synovial fluid. Within ankylosing spondylitis blood, a TCR beta motif made up of fewer than ten highly homologous variants appeared to be characteristic. Disease-linked clones had a CD8+ phenotype and relatively low frequency in peripheral blood.

This CDR3 contains 13 residues. Deletions cut 1 base from V and 4 bases from J, with 6 bases between. TCRdb re-called the 5' RACE reads with MiXCR, one entry per CDR3 protein. The profile shows 150,000 to 200,000 distinct CDR3 sequences, 18% of them singletons. The chain has TRBV12-3 or TRBV12-4 and TRBJ2-3; D unclear. The source of this sequence is a male donor aged 5-29 years with ankylosing spondylitis or in good health (not recorded which). Sequenced: blood, either unsorted or a sorted T cell fraction (not recorded which). The CDR3 DNA follows: TGTGCCAGCAGTTTAGAAGGGCCAGATACGCAGTATTTT. It specifies CASSLEGPDTQYF.